This TCR beta chain was sequenced during a study of cytomegalovirus exposure and HLA in healthy donors. Overall study: Assignment to the Caucasian-associated ancestry cluster applied to 75% to 85% of the approximately 400 genotyped donors. Whole-study results and caveats: Sequencing probably produced one cluster of sequence variants that were highly shared.

Details on this clone: Its antigen is unknown.

The PCR employed 60 Vbeta primers together with 13 Jbeta primers. Sequencing used immunoSEQ multiplex PCR; TCRdb keeps in-frame clones, though not all of them. Of 200,000 to 300,000 clones in the sample, 78% were seen once. The sample comprised PBMCs. This receptor was identified in a boy aged 5-17 years in good health and CMV-seronegative.

CDR3 DNA: TGTGCCAGCAGCCTACTCGGGACAGGGAACACTGAAGCTTTCTTT. This codes for CASSLLGTGNTEAFF. V usage is TRBV7-2 and J usage is TRBJ1-1, with TRBD1 matching over 8 bases. V lost 5 bases and J lost 1; bases outside the gene matches: 6. Germline V gives CDR1 SGHTA, CDR2 FQGNSA. CDR3 length: 15 residues. Looking up the rest from reference TRBV7-2 and TRBJ1-1 gives the full variable domain: GAGVSQSPSNKVTEKGKDVELRCDPISGHTALYWYRQSLGQGLEFLIYFQGNSAPDKSGLPSDRFSAERTGGSVSTLTIQRTQQEDSAVYLCASSLLGTGNTEAFFGQGTRLTVV.